The clone carrying this TCR beta chain was seen repeatedly, ten times or more. In making TCR cDNA, 5'RACE template switching added a universal primer site and UMIs to it. TCRdb re-called the 5' RACE reads with MiXCR, one entry per CDR3 protein. The repertoire includes tens of thousands of distinct CDR3 sequences, around 7% of them detected once, and around a third sits in the top ten. Germline loops: CDR1 SEHNR, CDR2 FQNEAQ (reference sequence). Trimming cost V 6 bases and J 4 bases, with 6 bases left between them. The CDR3 consists of 11 residues. These data originate in a study of T cells after yellow fever vaccination.

The sequence was collected from a man in his late teens or twenties who received the YFV17D yellow fever vaccine. The rearrangement joins TRBV7-9 to TRBJ1-1; D is undetermined. The sample consisted of CD8+ T cells sorted from PBMCs, taken roughly 47 days after the first yellow fever vaccination. The CDR3 sequence: CASSFGTEAFF. In DNA form, the CDR3 reads TGTGCCAGCAGTTTCGGCACTGAAGCTTTCTTT.